This T cell receptor (beta chain) comes out of a study of T cells in Graves' hyperthyroidism and ophthalmopathy. The wider study: Peripheral blood collection took place at initial diagnosis, before any treatment.

This clonotype came up many times. Across 18 months, stable Graves' hyperthyroidism was marked by no progression to ophthalmopathy. The patients, who ranged from 18 to 65 in age, presented with newly diagnosed hyperthyroidism lasting under 2 months. TCR beta CDR3 region amplification was performed from RNA transcripts. RT-PCR in the first round (using the HTBI primer set) targeted the TCR CDR3. MiXCR, applied by TCRdb to the multiplex PCR reads, yields one record per CDR3 protein. The sample shows about 350,000 distinct CDR3 sequences, approximately 15% of them seen only once. Sequencing was performed on blood. This sequence originates from a woman in her twenties or thirties with Graves' hyperthyroidism.

The CDR3 DNA reads as TGTGCCATCAGTGAGGGGCGAGGGGCTTACAATGAGCAGTTCTTC. Translating gives CAISEGRGAYNEQFF. The genes are TRBV10-3 and TRBJ2-1; D may be TRBD1 or TRBD2 (5 bases each). Germline V gene lookup returns CDR1 ENHRY and CDR2 SYGVKD. The CDR3 is 15 residues long. Between the trimmed V and J ends, which lost 2 bases and 4 bases, there was a span of 12 bases.